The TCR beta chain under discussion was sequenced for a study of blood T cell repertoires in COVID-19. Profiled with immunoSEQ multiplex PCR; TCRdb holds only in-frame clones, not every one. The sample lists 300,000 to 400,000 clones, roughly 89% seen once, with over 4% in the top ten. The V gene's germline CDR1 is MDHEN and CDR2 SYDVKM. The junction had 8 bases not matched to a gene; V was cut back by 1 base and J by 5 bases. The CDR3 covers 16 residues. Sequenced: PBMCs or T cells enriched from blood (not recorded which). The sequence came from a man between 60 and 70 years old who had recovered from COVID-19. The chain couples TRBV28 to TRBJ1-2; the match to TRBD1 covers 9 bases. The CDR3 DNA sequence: TGTGCCAGCAGTTTATCCCCGGGACAGGGTCGGTATGGCTACACCTTC. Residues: CASSLSPGQGRYGYTF.